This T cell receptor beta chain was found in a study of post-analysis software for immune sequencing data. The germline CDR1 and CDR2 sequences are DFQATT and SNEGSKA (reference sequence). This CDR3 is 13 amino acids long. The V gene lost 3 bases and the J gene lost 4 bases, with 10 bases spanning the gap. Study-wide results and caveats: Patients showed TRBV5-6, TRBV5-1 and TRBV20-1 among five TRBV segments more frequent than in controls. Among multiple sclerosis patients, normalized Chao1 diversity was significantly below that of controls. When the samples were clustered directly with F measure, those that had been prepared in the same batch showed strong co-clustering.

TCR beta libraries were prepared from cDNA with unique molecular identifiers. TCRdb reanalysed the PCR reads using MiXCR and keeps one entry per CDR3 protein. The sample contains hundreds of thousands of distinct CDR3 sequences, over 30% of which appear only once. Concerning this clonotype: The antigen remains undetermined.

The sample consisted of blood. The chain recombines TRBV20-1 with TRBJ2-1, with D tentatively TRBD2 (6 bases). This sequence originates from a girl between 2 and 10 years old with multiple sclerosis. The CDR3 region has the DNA TGCAGTGCTAGCGGGAGAAGGTACAATGAGCAGTTCTTC. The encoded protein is CSASGRRYNEQFF.